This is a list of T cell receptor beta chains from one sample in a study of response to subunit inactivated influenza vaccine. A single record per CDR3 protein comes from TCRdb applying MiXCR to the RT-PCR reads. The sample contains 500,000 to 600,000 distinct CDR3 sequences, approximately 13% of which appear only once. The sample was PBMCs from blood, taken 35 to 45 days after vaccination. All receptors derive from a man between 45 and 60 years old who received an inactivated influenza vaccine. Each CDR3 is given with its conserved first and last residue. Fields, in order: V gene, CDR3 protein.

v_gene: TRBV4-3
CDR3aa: CASSQDTSASSYNEQFF

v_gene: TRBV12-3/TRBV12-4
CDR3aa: CASSPAGQGYGYTF

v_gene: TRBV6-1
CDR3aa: CASSEGPKGTQYF

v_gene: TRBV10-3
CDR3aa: CAISEAGSYNEQFF

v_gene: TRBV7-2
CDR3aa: CASSLLGSGRTDTQYF

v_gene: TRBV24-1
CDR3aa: CATSNDRVTGELFF

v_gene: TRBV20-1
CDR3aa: CSGGLAGTDTQYF

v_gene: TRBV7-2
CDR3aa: CASSTGLAGSGDTQYF

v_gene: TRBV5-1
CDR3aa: CASSPGAAGANVLTF

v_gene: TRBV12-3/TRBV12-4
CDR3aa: CASSQSGGYNEQFF

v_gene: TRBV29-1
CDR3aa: CSVAYRNTEAFF

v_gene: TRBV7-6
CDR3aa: CASSWVASPNTEAFF

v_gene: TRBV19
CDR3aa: CASSILRTRNNEQFF

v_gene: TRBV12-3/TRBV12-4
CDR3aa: CASRVGTGVTEAFF

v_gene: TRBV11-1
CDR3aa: CASSSMGQGALDSYNEQFF

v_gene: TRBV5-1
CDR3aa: CASRRAVADTQYF

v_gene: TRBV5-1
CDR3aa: CASSLDSSYNSPLHF

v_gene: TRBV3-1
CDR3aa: CASSHRLAERTDTQYF

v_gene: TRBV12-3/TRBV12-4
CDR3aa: CASSGRTGVDQETQYF

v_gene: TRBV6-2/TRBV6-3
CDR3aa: CATKPLRVRTNEQYF

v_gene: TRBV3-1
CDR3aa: CASSRWEGLRKDTQYF

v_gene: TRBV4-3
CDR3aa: CASSQAPGNTEAFF

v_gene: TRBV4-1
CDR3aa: CASSQDYSRVTDTQYF

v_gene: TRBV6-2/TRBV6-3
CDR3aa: CASSPPQETQYF

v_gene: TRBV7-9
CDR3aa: CASSFGDSTDTQYF

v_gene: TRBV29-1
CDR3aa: CSVRTEYYEQYF